The clone carrying this TCR beta chain was counted ten times or more. TCRdb called the 5' RACE reads again in MiXCR, with one record for every CDR3 protein. The repertoire has 60,000 to 70,000 distinct CDR3 sequences, roughly 15% of them found once; the top ten carry about 4.4%. This CDR3 comprises 16 residues. V gave up 3 bases and J gave up 4 bases; unmatched junction bases: 9. The sample is drawn from a study of T cells of healthy individuals. The TCR comes from a human donor in good health. The chain combines TRBV12-3 or TRBV12-4 with TRBJ1-5; TRBD1 aligns across 7 bases. The CDR3 reads CASSFGTERLNQPQHF. CDR3 in DNA: TGTGCCAGCAGTTTCGGGACAGAAAGGCTAAATCAGCCCCAGCATTTT.